Listed below are T cell receptor beta chains from one sample, sequenced in a study of T cell repertoires in cytomegalovirus infection. From the reads, TCRdb called clonotypes with MiXCR, one entry per CDR3 protein. This sample has under 300,000 distinct CDR3 sequences, with about 18% found just once. The sequencing input was CD8+ T cells from PBMCs. These receptors were obtained from a human donor in good health (CMV status not recorded). Some clones in this sample may be carry-over from other donors' samples. Each CDR3 is given with its conserved first and last residue. The D gene is left open where the match is weak. Not every row has a clone size; where given, it reads once, few, many or a size class.

abundance	d_gene	v_gene	j_gene	CDR3aa	CDR3nt
many	.	TRBV11-2	TRBJ1-1	CASSSYPKTYSGTEAFF	TGTGCCAGCAGCTCGTACCCTAAAACCTATTCGGGGACTGAAGCTTTCTTT
.	.	TRBV27	TRBJ2-2	CASRQLTGELFF	TGTGCCAGCAGACAACTCACCGGGGAGCTGTTTTTT
many	.	TRBV7-8	TRBJ1-5	CASSLGAQVINQPQHF	TGTGCCAGCAGCTTAGGCGCGCAGGTTATCAATCAGCCCCAGCATTTT
.	TRBD1	TRBV12-3/TRBV12-4	TRBJ2-5	CASSGPGQGVQETQYF	TGTGCCAGCAGCGGCCCGGGACAGGGGGTTCAAGAGACCCAGTACTTC
many	.	TRBV7-6	TRBJ1-6	CASSPRTGSSYNSPLHF	TGTGCCAGCAGCCCGCGGACGGGAAGCTCCTATAATTCACCCCTCCACTTT
few	.	TRBV23-1	TRBJ1-1	CASSQPGADRENTEAFF	TGCGCCAGCAGTCAACCGGGGGCAGACAGAGAGAACACTGAAGCTTTCTTT
few	.	TRBV5-4	TRBJ2-5	CASSLAAVGETQYF	TGTGCCAGCAGCTTGGCTGCAGTAGGAGAGACCCAGTACTTC
few	.	TRBV12-3/TRBV12-4	TRBJ2-7	CASSFRADQQYF	TGTGCCAGCAGTTTCAGGGCCGACCAGCAGTACTTC
many	.	TRBV11-2	TRBJ1-5	CASSLADPEGYGNQPQHF	TGTGCCAGCAGCTTAGCCGACCCAGAAGGGTATGGCAATCAGCCCCAGCATTTT
few	.	TRBV12-3/TRBV12-4	TRBJ2-3	CASSFKGLRSSDTQYF	TGTGCCAGCAGTTTTAAGGGACTCCGGTCTTCTGATACGCAGTATTTT
.	TRBD1	TRBV4-1	TRBJ2-2	CASSQLPMTGTGELFF	TGCGCCAGCAGCCAACTCCCGATGACAGGGACCGGGGAGCTGTTTTTT
.	TRBD1	TRBV28	TRBJ1-5	CASSLGTGIEQPQHF	TGTGCCAGCAGTTTAGGGACAGGGATAGAACAGCCCCAGCATTTT
.	.	TRBV9	TRBJ1-1	CASSFSSGPLDSRGTEAFF	TGTGCTAGCAGCTTTAGTAGTGGGCCTTTAGACAGCCGTGGGACTGAAGCTTTCTTT
few	TRBD1	TRBV20-1	TRBJ2-7	CSARDLEVAGGFYEQYF	TGCAGTGCTAGAGATCTGGAGGTAGCAGGGGGATTCTACGAGCAGTACTTC
few	.	TRBV5-6	TRBJ2-1	CASSLAGRDNEQFF	TGTGCCAGCAGCTTGGCCGGGCGGGACAATGAGCAGTTCTTC
many	.	TRBV7-9	TRBJ2-3	CASSNQGTDTQYF	TGTGCCAGCAGCAACCAAGGCACAGATACGCAGTATTTT
few	.	TRBV29-1	TRBJ1-2	CSVGARTSYGYTF	TGCAGCGTTGGGGCCCGAACGAGCTATGGCTACACCTTC
.	.	TRBV28	TRBJ1-1	CASSFLRNTEAFF	TGTGCCAGCAGTTTTCTGCGGAACACTGAAGCTTTCTTT
.	.	TRBV7-6	TRBJ2-1	CATLKGYLKGVGITYNEQFF	TGTGCCACACTAAAAGGTTATTTGAAGGGGGTGGGGATCACCTACAATGAGCAGTTCTTC
many	TRBD2	TRBV7-2	TRBJ2-7	CASSLSGTSVREQYF	TGTGCCAGCAGCTTGTCCGGGACTAGCGTGCGCGAGCAGTACTTC
.	.	TRBV11-2	TRBJ1-2	CASSFGQTGGYTF	TGTGCCAGCAGCTTCGGCCAAACGGGGGGCTACACCTTC
.	.	TRBV20-1	TRBJ1-5	CSARDTDNQPQHF	TGCAGTGCTAGGGATACTGATAATCAGCCCCAGCATTTT
.	TRBD2	TRBV6-6	TRBJ2-4	CASSYSILAGELAKNIQYF	TGTGCCAGCAGTTACTCGATCCTAGCGGGGGAGTTAGCCAAAAACATTCAGTACTTC
many	TRBD1	TRBV7-8	TRBJ2-1	CASSLVYRGSYNEQFF	TGTGCCAGCAGCTTAGTCTACAGGGGATCCTACAATGAGCAGTTCTTC
many	TRBD1	TRBV7-9	TRBJ2-3	CASSLIGTGVTDTQYF	TGTGCCAGCAGCTTAATCGGGACAGGGGTCACAGATACGCAGTATTTT
.	.	TRBV20-1	TRBJ2-7	CSAGYRDYEQYF	TGCAGTGCGGGATACCGGGACTACGAGCAGTACTTC